The 24 T cell receptor beta chains below come from one sample, sequenced in a study of blood T cells in healthy people across ages (dated by TCRdb to the mid-2010s). The library was made by 5' RACE. Sequenced on an Illumina HiSeq 2500. The second PCR ran for about 6 to 11 cycles and used a J-beta primer mix along with a sample-barcoded 5' primer. The raw public reads went through TCRdb reprocessing: fastp at Q25, MiXCR clone calling, in-frame beta chains kept. One record per CDR3 amino acid sequence lists the most common genes and DNA. The sample table holds about 670,000 distinct CDR3 sequences, of which 40% to 50% were seen once. The top ten clones comprise 25% to 35% of the sample. Sequenced material: blood. All receptors derive from a man older than 75 in good health.

V gene TRBV20-1 combines with J gene TRBJ2-3; TRBD2 agrees at 7 bases. CDR3 length: 13 residues. Germline CDR1 is DFQATT and CDR2 is SNEGSKA (reference sequence). The trim removed 4 bases at V and 4 bases at J, leaving 5 bases unmatched. The CDR3 sequence: CSATLALADTQYF. Here the CDR3 DNA reads TGCAGTGCTACACTAGCGTTGGCAGATACGCAGTATTTT.

This clonotype was seen a single time. CDR3 sequence (DNA): TGTGCCAGCAGCGTAGTGATGGTAAATGAGCAGTTCTTC. Encoded protein: CASSVVMVNEQFF. V and J are TRBV7-9 and TRBJ2-1, with D uncertain. This CDR3 comprises 13 residues. Germline CDR1 SEHNR, CDR2 FQNEAQ (reference sequence). Trimming stripped 5 bases from V and 7 bases from J, with 12 bases between.

The J gene is TRBJ2-7, the V gene TRBV28; 11 bases align to TRBD1. The junction had 7 bases not matched to a gene; V was cut back by 6 bases and J by 3 bases. CDR1 is MDHEN and CDR2 is SYDVKM in the germline V gene. There are 15 residues in the CDR3. Written as DNA, the CDR3 is TGTGCCAGCAGGCCGCAGGGACAGGGGGGCTACGAGCAGTACTTC. This encodes CASRPQGQGGYEQYF.

The V call is TRBV7-9, the J call TRBJ1-1; D is uncertain. Trimming left V 4 bases short and J 7 bases short, with 19 bases between. Germline V gene lookup returns CDR1 SEHNR and CDR2 FQNEAQ (reference sequence). CDR3 length: 15 amino acids. The CDR3 DNA follows: TGTGCCAGCAGCTCCCCTCGACGGCCTACAAATGAAGCTTTCTTT. It specifies CASSSPRRPTNEAFF.

Notes on this clonotype: A much larger clone lies a single base off, so this may be a read error. V and J are TRBV6-2 or TRBV6-3 and TRBJ2-3; D unclear. Germline V gene sequence: CDR1 MNHEY, CDR2 SVGEGT. CDR3 size: 12 residues. V was trimmed by 6 bases and J by 2 bases, leaving 6 bases between them. The CDR3 reads CASSHNTDTQYF. DNA of the CDR3: TGTGCCAGCAGCCACAACACAGATACGCAGTATTTT.

The rearrangement joins TRBV6-1 to TRBJ2-3; tentatively, D is TRBD1 (6 bases). V was trimmed by 2 bases and J by 10 bases, leaving 13 bases between them. Per germline, CDR1 MNHNS and CDR2 SASEGT. CDR3 size: 13 residues. The CDR3 region is CASSEKTGGPQYF. Written as DNA, the CDR3 is TGTGCCAGCAGTGAAAAGACAGGTGGGCCGCAGTATTTT.

A few counts support this clonotype. V and J are TRBV7-2 and TRBJ2-4; possibly TRBD2 for D (6 bases). The V gene's germline CDR1 is SGHTA and CDR2 FQGNSA. V shed 5 bases and J shed 0 bases, with 17 bases lying between them. The CDR3 runs 17 residues. This CDR3 is CASSNRVAGLAKNIQYF. In DNA form, the CDR3 reads TGTGCCAGCAGCAATAGAGTGGCGGGGTTAGCCAAAAACATTCAGTACTTC.

The chain joins TRBV7-8 to TRBJ2-3; 11 bases match TRBD2. Germline values: CDR1 SGHVS, CDR2 FQNEAQ. V lost 6 bases to trimming and J lost 2 bases; unmatched junction nucleotides: 10. The CDR3 is 17 amino acids. For the CDR3, the DNA is TGTGCCAGCAGGTCAAACTTGGGACTAGCGGACACAGATACGCAGTATTTT. It codes for CASRSNLGLADTDTQYF.

This clonotype was found a few times. The chain carries TRBV20-1 and TRBJ2-4; 10 bases align to TRBD1. Trimming removed 3 bases from V and 8 bases from J; junction bases left unmatched: 7. Germline-derived CDR1 and CDR2 are DFQATT and SNEGSKA (reference sequence). CDR3 length: 14 amino acids. CDR3 sequence reads: CSASPTGGKDIQYF. CDR3 bases: TGCAGTGCTAGTCCGACAGGGGGCAAGGACATTCAGTACTTC.

The chain couples TRBV20-1 to TRBJ2-7; 8 positions match TRBD2. The CDR3 is made up of 13 amino acids. Germline CDR1 and CDR2: DFQATT and SNEGSKA (reference sequence). Trimming cost V 5 bases and J 7 bases; bases outside gene matches: 10. In DNA form, the CDR3 reads TGCAGTGCTGCAGCGGGAGACCGCAATGAGCAGTACTTC. It translates to CSAAAGDRNEQYF.

The gene calls are TRBV5-8 and TRBJ2-7; 7 bases fit TRBD2. Germline V gene data show CDR1 as SGHTS and CDR2 as YDEGEE. Trimming cost V 1 base and J 5 bases; bases outside gene matches: 6. The CDR3 loop spans 14 amino acids. The CDR3 DNA reads as TGTGCCAGCAGCTTGACACTAGCGTCAAACGAGCAGTACTTC. Protein sequence: CASSLTLASNEQYF.

This clonotype was counted between two and nine times. The chain combines TRBV11-2 with TRBJ2-7; 11 bases map to TRBD2. V gave up 2 bases and J gave up 0 bases; unmatched junction bases: 9. The CDR3 sequence is 18 residues long. Looked up from germline, CDR1 is SGHAT and CDR2 is FQNNGV. The CDR3, as DNA: TGTGCCAGCAGCTTACAGTTTACTAGCGGGAGTTCCTCCTACGAGCAGTACTTC. Protein: CASSLQFTSGSSSYEQYF.

This chain joins TRBV4-2 and TRBJ2-5; no definite D call. V was trimmed by 0 bases and J by 1 base, leaving 9 bases between them. CDR1 is LGHNA, CDR2 YNFKEQ, per germline. This CDR3 region has 15 residues. This chain's CDR3 is CASSQDGPSQETQYF. The CDR3 region has the DNA TGTGCCAGCAGCCAAGACGGTCCCTCCCAAGAGACCCAGTACTTC.

V usage is TRBV20-1 and J usage is TRBJ2-7; TRBD2 matches 9 bases. Germline V lookup: CDR1 DFQATT, CDR2 SNEGSKA (reference sequence). The CDR3 has 15 residues. Trimming cost V 5 bases and J 4 bases; bases outside gene matches: 12. The CDR3 DNA follows: TGCAGTGCTCAAGTCGGCGCGGGAGGGCCGTACGAGCAGTACTTC. Translation gives CSAQVGAGGPYEQYF.

The genes are TRBV29-1 and TRBJ2-2; D gene ambiguous. V was shortened by 2 bases and J by 1 base, with 2 bases between the two germline ends. Germline-derived CDR1 and CDR2 are SQVTM and ANQGSEA. The length of the CDR3 is 12 residues. CDR3 DNA sequence: TGCAGCGTTGAACTGAACACCGGGGAGCTGTTTTTT. This translates into CSVELNTGELFF.

With regard to this clonotype: This clone may be a read error of a much larger clone one base away. CDR3 in DNA: TGCAGCGTTGAAGATCAAATGGCGGGACTAGTTAATGAGCAGTACTTC. It codes for CSVEDQMAGLVNEQYF. V and J are TRBV29-1 and TRBJ2-5; 8 nucleotides agree with TRBD2. CDR1 is SQVTM, CDR2 ANQGSEA, per germline. The CDR3 is 16 amino acids. V dropped 0 bases and J dropped 11; count of bases not matched to a gene: 17.

As concerns this clonotype: One base away lies a much larger clone, so this may be a sequencing read error. The chain uses TRBV4-2 and TRBJ1-5; a possible D gene is TRBD1 (5 bases). The V gene's germline CDR1 is LGHNA and CDR2 YNFKEQ. This CDR3 spans 16 amino acids. This CDR3 is CASSQITGLPNPPQHF. The CDR3 coding sequence is TGTGCCAGCAGCCAGATAACAGGATTGCCTAATCCGCCCCAGCATTTT.

CDR3 residues: CASSLEGWYEQYF. The CDR3 DNA reads as TGTGCCAGCAGCTTAGAAGGTTGGTACGAGCAGTACTTC. The chain combines TRBV7-2 with TRBJ2-7; no reliable D call. The CDR3 is 13 amino acids. CDR1 and CDR2 from the germline V gene are SGHTA and FQGNSA. Trimming shortened V by 1 base and J by 4 bases, and 8 bases separated the two germline ends.

The chain employs TRBV20-1 and TRBJ1-3, with D unresolved. The CDR3 extends over 16 amino acids. The V and J ends lost 5 bases and 0 bases respectively, with 17 bases between them. CDR1 and CDR2 from the germline V gene are DFQATT and SNEGSKA (reference sequence). This CDR3 reads CSAAPWTADSGNTIYF. Written as DNA, the CDR3 is TGCAGTGCTGCACCTTGGACGGCAGACTCTGGAAACACCATATATTTT.

Of note for this clonotype: A much bigger clone sits one base away, suggesting this may be a read error. The J gene is TRBJ1-4, the V gene TRBV7-9; 7 nucleotides align to TRBD1. The CDR3 has 15 amino acids. Germline V gene lookup returns CDR1 SEHNR and CDR2 FQNEAQ (reference sequence). With 5 bases clipped from V and 4 bases from J, the junction kept 7 bases outside the gene matches. CDR3 nucleotides: TGTGCCAGCAGCCCTGAGGCAGGGGGTAATGAAAAACTGTTTTTT. This sequence encodes CASSPEAGGNEKLFF.

This clonotype was seen a few times. CDR3 in DNA: TGCGCCAGCAGCCAAGATCCGGGTCGCGGGAGCCTCAATGAGCAGTTCTTC. Translation: CASSQDPGRGSLNEQFF. The chain uses TRBV4-1 and TRBJ2-1, with 7 bases that match TRBD2. The CDR3 length is 17 residues. Losses at the gene ends were 0 bases for V and 6 bases for J; bases not matched to a gene: 11. The germline V gene encodes CDR1 MGHRA and CDR2 YSYEKL.

The V call is TRBV20-1, the J call TRBJ2-1; D not certain. Trimming took 6 bases from V and 9 from J, leaving 12 bases between them. This CDR3 is 11 amino acids long. Per the germline V gene, CDR1 is DFQATT and CDR2 is SNEGSKA (reference sequence). CDR3: CSANIAVEQFF. In nucleotides, the CDR3 is TGCAGTGCCAACATAGCAGTTGAGCAGTTCTTC.

This clonotype has more than one count but fewer than ten. The chain carries TRBV12-3 or TRBV12-4 and TRBJ1-2; D is uncertain. CDR3 length equals 13 residues. With 3 bases removed from V and 0 bases from J, the gap between germline ends came to 5 bases. As DNA, the CDR3 is TGTGCCAGCAGTTTCCCAACTAACTATGGCTACACCTTC. This translates into CASSFPTNYGYTF.

Details on this clonotype: A much larger clone differs by one base, so this may be a read error. The gene calls are TRBV6-2 or TRBV6-3 and TRBJ1-6, with D uncertain. Germline V gene sequence: CDR1 MNHEY, CDR2 SVGEGT. This CDR3 region has 11 residues. Here the CDR3 DNA reads TGTGCCGGCAGTTCGGGGACACCCCTCCACTTT. It codes for CAGSSGTPLHF.